Below, 28 T cell receptor beta chains from the same sample are listed, as sequenced in a study of OX40 agonist ivuxolimab in advanced cancers. Produced via immunoSEQ multiplex PCR; TCRdb's table is partial and in-frame only. Among 65,000 to 75,000 clones, 80% to 90% were seen once, and the ten largest hold approximately 4%. The source was CD4+ or CD8+ T cells sorted from blood, collected in a trial of the OX40 agonist ivuxolimab. The origin of the receptors is an adult with an advanced solid tumor such as melanoma, head and neck, liver or kidney cancer.

The V call is TRBV21-1, the J call TRBJ1-1. TRBV21-1 corresponds to a pseudogene. The length of the CDR3 is 14 residues. The CDR3 here is CASSTNSHFPEAFF. The CDR3 DNA reads TGTGCCAGCAGCACGAATTCGCATTTCCCTGAAGCTTTCTTT.

This sequence joins TRBV7-9 and TRBJ2-3, with D maybe TRBD1 (6 bases). Germline loops: CDR1 SEHNR, CDR2 FQNEAQ (reference sequence). Between the trimmed V and J ends, which lost 5 bases and 6 bases, there was a span of 15 bases. The CDR3 runs to 14 residues. CDR3 loop: CASSQSGGLDTQYF. CDR3 sequence (DNA): TGTGCCAGCAGCCAAAGTGGGGGCCTCGATACGCAGTATTTT.

The chain joins TRBV6-5 to TRBJ1-2; possibly TRBD1 for D (6 bases). The CDR3 is 16 residues long. The germline V and J ends were trimmed by 0 bases and 7 bases, with 18 bases remaining between them. CDR1 and CDR2 from the germline V gene are MNHEY and SVGAGI. CDR3 coding DNA: TGTGCCAGCAGTTACTCAGCAGGTTCAGGGGCGGCTGGCTACACCTTC. Its protein product is CASSYSAGSGAAGYTF.

This clone was seen once. The chain is built from TRBV7-3 and TRBJ2-7, with 10 bases fitting TRBD2. The V and J ends lost 3 bases and 0 bases, in that order; junction bases with no gene match: 2. The germline CDR1 and CDR2 sequences are SGHTA and FQGTGA. This CDR3 is 15 amino acids long. The CDR3 coding sequence is TGTGCCAGCAGCTTGGCTAGCGGGAGCTCCTACGAGCAGTACTTC. Its translation: CASSLASGSSYEQYF.

The V call is TRBV9, the J call TRBJ1-1; no clear D gene. Germline lookup yields CDR1 SGDLS and CDR2 YYNGEE. Trimming stripped 0 bases from V and 6 bases from J, with 15 bases between. The CDR3 has 15 amino acids. CDR3 in amino acids: CASSVVVSLGAEAFF. The CDR3 nucleotides read TGTGCCAGCAGCGTAGTTGTCTCCCTTGGGGCTGAAGCTTTCTTT.

The chain recombines TRBV27 with TRBJ2-3; D could derive from TRBD1 or TRBD2 (6 bases each). This CDR3 has 16 residues. Trimming cost V 4 bases and J 3 bases, with 17 bases left between them. The germline V gene has CDR1 MNHEY and CDR2 SMNVEV (reference sequence). The CDR3 spells CASSSAPGAGTDTQYF. Here the CDR3 DNA reads TGTGCCAGCAGTTCCGCTCCGGGGGCGGGGACAGATACGCAGTATTTT.

CDR3 DNA: TGTGCCAGCAGCACGCCGAGCGATGAGCAGTTCTTC. Protein product: CASSTPSDEQFF. The chain carries TRBV21-1 and TRBJ2-1; TRBD2 is the table's D call, not checked against the DNA. TRBV21-1 constitutes a pseudogene. The CDR3 spans 12 residues.

This clone was detected a few times. The rearrangement joins TRBV10-1 to TRBJ1-6, with a possible D match to TRBD1 (6 bases). Germline loops: CDR1 WNHNN, CDR2 SYGVQD (reference sequence). The CDR3 totals 15 residues. The V end was cut by 0 bases, the J end by 10 bases, with 13 bases between. CDR3 residues: CASSESTRGASPLHF. The CDR3 DNA follows: TGCGCCAGCAGTGAGTCGACCAGGGGAGCATCACCCCTCCACTTT.

The rearrangement uses TRBV7-9 and TRBJ2-1; the D gene is possibly TRBD2 (6 bases). V lost 6 bases to trimming and J lost 9 bases, with 9 bases between them. Germline lookup yields CDR1 SEHNR and CDR2 FQNEAQ (reference sequence). The CDR3 totals 11 residues. The CDR3 nucleotides read TGTGCCAGCAGGCCGCGGGGTGAGCAGTTCTTC. It codes for CASRPRGEQFF. Full variable domain (rest looked up from reference TRBV7-9 and TRBJ2-1): DTGVSQNPRHKITKRGQNVTFRCDPISEHNRLYWYRQTLGQGPEFLTYFQNEAQLEKSRLLSDRFSAERPKGSFSTLEIQRTEQGDSAMYLCASRPRGEQFFGPGTRLTVL.

The chain links TRBV27 to TRBJ2-7; D tentatively fits TRBD1 or TRBD2 (5 bases each). This CDR3 is built from 13 residues. The germline V gene has CDR1 MNHEY and CDR2 SMNVEV (reference sequence). The germline V and J ends were trimmed by 2 bases and 2 bases, with 7 bases remaining between them. This CDR3 is CASSLLGAYEQYF. CDR3 sequence (DNA): TGTGCCAGCAGTTTACTGGGGGCCTACGAGCAGTACTTC.

This chain joins TRBV28 and TRBJ1-3; 10 bases are shared with TRBD1. The junction had 10 bases not matched to a gene; V was cut back by 4 bases and J by 4 bases. This CDR3 contains 17 residues. CDR1 MDHEN and CDR2 SYDVKM come from the germline V gene. Here the CDR3 reads CASSSLGTGAGGNTIYF. The CDR3 region has the DNA TGTGCCAGCAGTTCCCTGGGGACAGGGGCAGGGGGAAACACCATATATTTT.

The chain joins TRBV10-3 to TRBJ1-1; D may be TRBD1 (6 bases). From germline, CDR1 is ENHRY and CDR2 SYGVKD. V dropped 5 bases and J dropped 3 bases, with 10 bases sitting between them. This CDR3 spans 13 amino acids. The CDR3 spells CAISTGLYTEAFF. The CDR3 DNA sequence: TGTGCCATCAGTACAGGGTTGTACACTGAAGCTTTCTTT.

By sample share, this clone is medium-sized (0.01 to 0.1%). This chain uses TRBV9 with TRBJ2-7, with 8 bases matching TRBD2. V was clipped by 2 bases and J by 6 bases; unmatched bases: 13. This CDR3 is built from 16 residues. The germline CDR1 and CDR2 sequences are SGDLS and YYNGEE. CDR3 sequence: CASSVGVAGSSGEQYF. In DNA, the CDR3 is TGTGCCAGCAGCGTGGGGGTAGCGGGAAGTTCTGGCGAGCAGTACTTC.

The genes are TRBV29-1 and TRBJ1-1; D may be TRBD1 (6 bases). CDR1 SQVTM and CDR2 ANQGSEA come from the germline V gene. Trimming removed 2 bases from V and 4 bases from J, with 14 bases in between. There are 14 residues in the CDR3. CDR3 coding DNA: TGCAGCGTTGAACCACAGGGCGTCGTCACTGAAGCTTTCTTT. Translating it yields CSVEPQGVVTEAFF.

The chain uses TRBV2 and TRBJ1-1; 9 bases agree with TRBD1. Trimming at V came to 6 bases and at J to 7 bases, leaving 3 bases not matched to a gene. The CDR3 has 12 amino acids. In germline, CDR1 is SNHLY, CDR2 FYNNEI. The CDR3 protein is CASRGQGLEAFF. The DNA for the CDR3 is TGTGCCAGCAGGGGACAGGGTCTTGAAGCTTTCTTT.

V gene TRBV9 combines with J gene TRBJ2-3; D is ambiguous. Per germline, CDR1 SGDLS and CDR2 YYNGEE. Trimming left V 0 bases short and J 2 bases short, with 10 bases between. The CDR3 contains 15 residues. The CDR3 region is CASSVAPWPTDTQYF. In DNA form, the CDR3 reads TGTGCCAGCAGCGTAGCCCCCTGGCCCACAGATACGCAGTATTTT.

The gene calls are TRBV5-6 and TRBJ2-5; 9 nucleotides match TRBD2. This CDR3 spans 15 amino acids. Germline loops: CDR1 SGHDT, CDR2 YYEEEE. The junction had 14 bases not matched to a gene; V was cut back by 3 bases and J by 11 bases. The CDR3 DNA is TGTGCCAGCAGCTCGGAGGTAGCGGGAGTTATTGAGCAGTACTTC. This sequence encodes CASSSEVAGVIEQYF.

Written as DNA, the CDR3 is TGTGCCAGCAGTGAAGTCGGCTACAAGGTGCATAATGAAAAACTGTTTTTT. It specifies CASSEVGYKVHNEKLFF. The V and J genes are TRBV21-1 and TRBJ1-4. TRBV21-1 is classified as a pseudogene. The CDR3 consists of 17 residues.

V and J are TRBV7-9 and TRBJ2-2; D remains unclear. The ends were cut back, 5 bases at V and 7 bases at J, with 5 bases in the middle. The CDR3 contains 11 residues. Germline CDR1 reads SEHNR; CDR2 reads FQNEAQ (reference sequence). DNA of the CDR3: TGTGCCAGCAGCCCAATCGGGGAGCTGTTTTTT. Its translation is CASSPIGELFF.

This rearrangement joins TRBV28 to TRBJ2-5, with D perhaps TRBD1 or TRBD2 (5 bases each). Trimming took 6 bases from V and 6 from J, leaving 14 bases between them. Germline V lookup: CDR1 MDHEN, CDR2 SYDVKM. The CDR3 spans 13 residues. The CDR3, as DNA: TGTGCCAGCAGCCTCGGGACGCCAAAGACCCAGTACTTC. This gives the protein CASSLGTPKTQYF.

The chain employs TRBV28 and TRBJ2-7; D possibly matches TRBD1 or TRBD2 (5 bases each). Germline lookup yields CDR1 MDHEN and CDR2 SYDVKM. The CDR3 is 14 amino acids. V was clipped by 10 bases and J by 3 bases, with 19 bases between them. The CDR3 protein is CATSPVGADYEQYF. CDR3 sequence (DNA): TGTGCCACTAGCCCCGTAGGGGCAGACTACGAGCAGTACTTC.

J is TRBJ2-7 and V is TRBV7-6; 7 nucleotides line up with TRBD1. Germline CDR1 SGHVS, CDR2 FNYEAQ. The CDR3 length is 14 residues. The trim removed 5 bases at V and 2 bases at J, leaving 6 bases unmatched. CDR3 bases: TGTGCCAGCAGCCTTGGACAGGACGCCTACGAGCAGTACTTC. Protein product: CASSLGQDAYEQYF.

This clone came up once. The V and J genes are TRBV28 and TRBJ2-7, with no clear D. Deletions cut 6 bases from V and 2 bases from J, with 17 bases between. The CDR3 contains 15 residues. CDR1 and CDR2 (germline): MDHEN, SYDVKM. The CDR3 loop reads CASRTDLLWTYEQYF. The CDR3 DNA sequence: TGTGCCAGCAGAACGGACCTTCTTTGGACCTACGAGCAGTACTTC.

The V gene is TRBV18, the J gene TRBJ1-6, with unresolved D. Germline V gene data show CDR1 as KGHSH and CDR2 as LQKENI. The CDR3 spans 14 residues. V dropped 5 bases and J dropped 0 bases, with 5 bases sitting between them. CDR3 residues: CASSMASYNSPLHF. In nucleotides, the CDR3 is TGTGCCAGCTCAATGGCCTCCTATAATTCACCCCTCCACTTT. Using reference TRBV18 and TRBJ1-6 for the parts outside the CDR3, the full variable domain is NAGVMQNPRHLVRRRGQEARLRCSPMKGHSHVYWYRQLPEEGLKFMVYLQKENIIDESGMPKERFSAEFPKEGPSILRIQQVVRGDSAAYFCASSMASYNSPLHFGNGTRLTVT.

This clone was counted a single time. This chain joins TRBV11-2 and TRBJ2-2, with D unresolved. The CDR3 runs 13 residues. V was clipped by 6 bases and J by 7 bases, with 12 bases between them. Germline CDR1 is SGHAT and CDR2 is FQNNGV. In nucleotides, the CDR3 is TGTGCCAGCAGTCTCGGGTTTGGCGGGGAGCTGTTTTTT. Encoded protein: CASSLGFGGELFF.

The chain has TRBV19 and TRBJ2-2; 8 bases line up with TRBD1. This CDR3 spans 17 amino acids. From germline, CDR1 is LNHDA and CDR2 SQIVND (reference sequence). V was clipped by 5 bases and J by 4 bases; unmatched bases: 12. The CDR3 loop reads CASSLTMDRVGTGELFF. CDR3 bases: TGTGCCAGTAGTCTAACAATGGACAGGGTTGGCACCGGGGAGCTGTTTTTT.

The chain combines TRBV7-9 with TRBJ2-3, with TRBD2 identical over 7 bases. V gave up 2 bases and J gave up 2 bases; unmatched junction bases: 1. The CDR3 extends over 14 amino acids. Per germline, CDR1 SEHNR and CDR2 FQNEAQ (reference sequence). DNA for the CDR3: TGTGCCAGCAGCTTAAGCGGGATCACAGATACGCAGTATTTT. As protein: CASSLSGITDTQYF.

The chain uses TRBV5-1 and TRBJ2-1; unclear D gene. The germline V gene encodes CDR1 SGHRS and CDR2 YFSETQ. The CDR3 is 13 residues long. V was shortened by 0 bases and J by 6 bases, with 7 bases between the two germline ends. This chain's CDR3 is CASSLVVGNEQFF. DNA of the CDR3: TGCGCCAGCAGCTTGGTCGTAGGCAATGAGCAGTTCTTC.